Following are 29 T cell receptor beta chains from one sample sequenced in a study of sequential checkpoint blockade in melanoma. Treatment here: randomized to nivolumab then ipilimumab (arm A) or the reverse (arm B). Assay: immunoSEQ multiplex PCR; the TCRdb copy retains only in-frame clones and omits some. The sample has roughly 19,000 clones; about four fifths are singletons. Sequencing was performed on CD8+ T cells sorted from blood (inferred from file names), taken from a patient given nivolumab and ipilimumab in sequence. The receptor source for this set is a human donor with melanoma.

This clone was recorded only once. The chain couples TRBV9 to TRBJ2-1, with TRBD1 matching 8 bases. The germline CDR1 and CDR2 sequences are SGDLS and YYNGEE. V was clipped by 5 bases and J by 5 bases; unmatched bases: 6. This CDR3 is built from 14 residues. The chain's CDR3 is CASSGRGQNNEQFF. The CDR3 DNA reads TGTGCCAGCAGTGGCAGGGGGCAGAACAATGAGCAGTTCTTC.

The V gene is TRBV7-2, the J gene TRBJ1-5; D call uncertain. The CDR3 contains 15 residues. Germline V CDR1 and CDR2: SGHTA, FQGNSA. Trimming took 1 base from V and 4 from J, leaving 11 bases between them. This CDR3 is CASSLGSGSNQPQHF. The CDR3 DNA is TGTGCCAGCAGCTTAGGATCCGGGAGTAATCAGCCCCAGCATTTT.

V is TRBV5-4 and J is TRBJ2-1; D remains ambiguous. The CDR3 loop spans 16 amino acids. Trimming cost V 0 bases and J 0 bases, with 10 bases left between them. Germline V gene sequence: CDR1 SGHNT, CDR2 YYREEE (reference sequence). The CDR3 sequence: CASSLAEAYSYNEQFF. The CDR3 region has the DNA TGTGCCAGCAGCTTGGCCGAAGCGTACTCCTACAATGAGCAGTTCTTC.

Points on this clone: The CDR3 carries no conserved terminal phenylalanine or tryptophan, so it likely arises from a read error. The chain uses TRBV19 and TRBJ1-1, with D perhaps TRBD1 (6 bases). The CDR3 contains 14 residues. Germline V gives CDR1 LNHDA, CDR2 SQIVND (reference sequence). The V end lost 5 bases, the J end lost 1 base, and 11 bases lay between the germline ends. CDR3 DNA sequence: TGTGCCAGTAGTCCTCTGGACAGGAACACTGAAGCTTTCCTT. It translates to CASSPLDRNTEAFL.

V and J are TRBV29-1 and TRBJ2-1; D possibly corresponds to TRBD2 (6 bases). Per germline, CDR1 SQVTM and CDR2 ANQGSEA. The CDR3 consists of 13 residues. V was trimmed by 7 bases and J by 6 bases, leaving 16 bases between them. Here the CDR3 reads CSARGKGSNEQFF. In nucleotides, the CDR3 is TGCAGCGCCCGCGGGAAGGGGAGCAATGAGCAGTTCTTC.

The chain combines TRBV9 with TRBJ2-1, with D possibly matching TRBD2 (6 bases). The germline V gene encodes CDR1 SGDLS and CDR2 YYNGEE. The CDR3 consists of 15 residues. Trimming removed 0 bases from V and 0 bases from J, with 7 bases in between. The CDR3 protein is CASSVGRGSYNEQFF. As DNA, the CDR3 is TGTGCCAGCAGCGTAGGGCGGGGCTCCTACAATGAGCAGTTCTTC.

The CDR3 nucleotides read TGTGCCAGCAGTCGGGCGGGGGGGCCGACCCACTATGGCTACACCTTC. Amino acid sequence: CASSRAGGPTHYGYTF. The chain joins TRBV7-9 to TRBJ1-2; D perhaps matches TRBD1 (6 bases). In germline, CDR1 is SEHNR, CDR2 FQNEAQ (reference sequence). This CDR3 is built from 16 residues. The germline V and J ends were trimmed by 6 bases and 3 bases, with 20 bases remaining between them.

The DNA of the CDR3 is TGTGCCAGTAGTATGGCAGGGCTGCCCGAAGGCTACACCTTC. This encodes CASSMAGLPEGYTF. The V gene is TRBV19, the J gene TRBJ1-2; perhaps TRBD1 as D (5 bases). Germline loops: CDR1 LNHDA, CDR2 SQIVND (reference sequence). The CDR3 has 14 residues. V dropped 3 bases and J dropped 8 bases, with 16 bases sitting between them.

By frequency in the sample, this clone is medium-sized. The gene calls are TRBV19 and TRBJ2-1; 11 bases agree with TRBD2. CDR1 and CDR2 from the germline V gene are LNHDA and SQIVND (reference sequence). The CDR3 loop spans 15 amino acids. V shed 4 bases and J 4 bases; nucleotides not matched to a gene: 3. The CDR3 DNA reads TGTGCCAGTAGTAAGACTAGCGGGGATTACAATGAGCAGTTCTTC. Its translation: CASSKTSGDYNEQFF.

The V call is TRBV15, the J call TRBJ1-5; maybe TRBD1 (5 bases). The V end was cut by 1 base, the J end by 4 bases, with 11 bases between. The CDR3 consists of 15 residues. In germline, CDR1 is LNHNV, CDR2 YYDKDF (reference sequence). CDR3 DNA: TGTGCCACCAGCAGAGTCGGGGGAGTTAATCAGCCCCAGCATTTT. Translated, it gives CATSRVGGVNQPQHF.

V usage is TRBV5-5 and J usage is TRBJ2-7; D call uncertain. The CDR3 spans 13 residues. CDR1 SGHKS and CDR2 YYEKEE come from the germline V gene (reference sequence). Between the trimmed V and J ends, which lost 6 bases and 3 bases, there was a span of 13 bases. The DNA of the CDR3 is TGTGCCAGCACCTTCCCCCCCTTCTACGAGCAGTACTTC. This translates into CASTFPPFYEQYF. Supplemented by reference TRBV5-5 and TRBJ2-7, the full variable domain reads DAGVTQSPTHLIKTRGQQVTLRCSPISGHKSVSWYQQVLGQGPQFIFQYYEKEERGRGNFPDRFSARQFPNYSSELNVNALLLGDSALYLCASTFPPFYEQYFGPGTRLTVT.

The chain is built from TRBV14 and TRBJ1-1, with D perhaps TRBD1 (5 bases). In germline, CDR1 is SGHDN, CDR2 FVKESK. Deletions cut 4 bases from V and 4 bases from J, with 7 bases between. The CDR3 sequence is 12 residues long. In DNA form, the CDR3 reads TGTGCCAGCAGCCCGGGGGGCACTGAAGCTTTCTTT. It codes for CASSPGGTEAFF.

CDR3 protein: CASSESAGLGSYEQYF. The CDR3 nucleotides are TGCGCCAGCAGTGAGTCCGCGGGACTAGGGTCCTACGAGCAGTACTTC. The rearrangement links TRBV10-1 to TRBJ2-7; 8 nucleotides line up with TRBD2. J was trimmed by 1 base and V by 0 bases; bases with no gene match: 5. Germline V gene lookup returns CDR1 WNHNN and CDR2 SYGVQD (reference sequence). CDR3 length: 16 residues.

The gene calls are TRBV27 and TRBJ1-6; 7 bases line up with TRBD1. With V trimmed by 0 bases and J by 6 bases, 11 bases remained unmatched. In germline, CDR1 is MNHEY, CDR2 SMNVEV (reference sequence). The CDR3 has 18 residues. CDR3 coding DNA: TGTGCCAGCAGTTTATCCCCCCTCGACAGGGTACCTAATTCACCCCTCCACTTT. As protein: CASSLSPLDRVPNSPLHF.

The table lists this clone with a count of one. V gene TRBV27 combines with J gene TRBJ2-2; 11 bases map to TRBD2. The V gene end was trimmed by 9 bases and the J gene end by 5 bases; junction bases not matched to a gene: 5. CDR1 and CDR2 (germline): MNHEY, SMNVEV (reference sequence). The CDR3 is 14 residues long. The CDR3 DNA reads TGTGCCAGTGGACTAGCGGGTACTACCGGGGAGCTGTTTTTT. Amino acid sequence: CASGLAGTTGELFF.

This clone has just a few counts. The chain is built from TRBV29-1 and TRBJ2-1; possible D gene TRBD1, 5 bases. Germline V lookup: CDR1 SQVTM, CDR2 ANQGSEA. Trimming removed 0 bases from V and 6 bases from J, with 18 bases in between. This CDR3 is built from 16 residues. Here the CDR3 reads CSVEDFHRSTFNEQFF. The CDR3 DNA reads TGCAGCGTTGAAGATTTCCACAGGTCCACGTTCAATGAGCAGTTCTTC.

The J gene is TRBJ2-7, the V gene TRBV10-2; 9 nucleotides agree with TRBD1. CDR3 length: 14 amino acids. Per germline, CDR1 WSHSY and CDR2 SAAADI. After removal of 8 bases from V and 3 bases from J, the junction contained 8 bases not matched to a gene. Written as DNA, the CDR3 is TGCGCCAGCCGCCCGGGACAGGGTCTCTACGAGCAGTACTTC. It specifies CASRPGQGLYEQYF.

CDR3: CASSEWRVEKLFF. The CDR3 coding sequence is TGTGCCAGCAGTGAATGGAGGGTTGAAAAACTGTTTTTT. V is TRBV25-1 and J is TRBJ1-4; D remains ambiguous. V lost 1 base to trimming and J lost 7 bases, with 7 bases between them. CDR1 MGHDK and CDR2 SYGVNS come from the germline V gene. This CDR3 comprises 13 residues.

The chain joins TRBV7-9 to TRBJ2-6; D is undetermined. The CDR3 extends over 17 amino acids. CDR1 and CDR2 (germline): SEHNR, FQNEAQ (reference sequence). Trimming pared 7 bases from V and 0 bases from J, leaving 16 bases between. The CDR3 region has the DNA TGTGCCAGCACCAACAGAGTTTTTTACTCTGGGGCCAACGTCCTGACTTTC. It encodes CASTNRVFYSGANVLTF.

The chain recombines TRBV10-3 with TRBJ2-5, with a weak D call TRBD2 (5 bases). The V end lost 3 bases, the J end lost 4 bases, and 9 bases lay between the germline ends. Germline V gene data show CDR1 as ENHRY and CDR2 as SYGVKD. This CDR3 contains 13 residues. CDR3 loop: CAISDPEAETQYF. In DNA form, the CDR3 reads TGTGCCATCAGTGACCCGGAGGCAGAGACCCAGTACTTC.

This chain connects TRBV28 to TRBJ1-3; no firm D call. CDR1 and CDR2 from the germline V gene are MDHEN and SYDVKM. The CDR3 consists of 15 residues. V was shortened by 2 bases and J by 0 bases, with 8 bases between the two germline ends. The CDR3 nucleotides read TGTGCCAGCAGTTTAGTTTCCGTCTCTGGAAACACCATATATTTT. It is translated as CASSLVSVSGNTIYF.

The rearrangement uses TRBV6-6 and TRBJ2-7, with D unclear. Deletions cut 5 bases from V and 3 bases from J, with 5 bases between. CDR3 size: 11 residues. The germline gives CDR1 MNHNY, CDR2 SVGAGI (reference sequence). The chain's CDR3 is CASSTSYEQYF. The CDR3 region has the DNA TGTGCCAGCAGTACGAGCTACGAGCAGTACTTC.

The V and J genes are TRBV27 and TRBJ1-2; the D gene is possibly TRBD1 (5 bases). Germline values: CDR1 MNHEY, CDR2 SMNVEV (reference sequence). The length of the CDR3 is 15 residues. V lost 5 bases, J lost 6 bases, and 19 bases lay in between. The CDR3 DNA follows: TGTGCCAGCAGTCTCCTTGGAGGGGCGGCGGATGGCTACACCTTC. This encodes CASSLLGGAADGYTF.

The chain uses TRBV27 and TRBJ2-3; 8 bases are shared with TRBD1. This CDR3 has 13 residues. Trimming took 6 bases from V and 4 from J; bases not matched to a gene: 3. From germline, CDR1 is MNHEY and CDR2 SMNVEV (reference sequence). The CDR3 reads CASSRGRADTQYF. The CDR3 DNA follows: TGTGCCAGCAGCAGGGGGCGGGCAGATACGCAGTATTTT.

V usage is TRBV2 and J usage is TRBJ2-2, with no clear D. The CDR3 consists of 17 residues. V shed 3 bases and J shed 5 bases, with 19 bases lying between them. From germline, CDR1 is SNHLY and CDR2 FYNNEI. The CDR3, as DNA: TGTGCCAGCAGTGACCCACAGTCAGGTCTATCTACCGGGGAGCTGTTTTTT. Translated: CASSDPQSGLSTGELFF.

The chain is built from TRBV7-9 and TRBJ1-1; possibly TRBD1 for D (6 bases). The germline CDR1 and CDR2 sequences are SEHNR and FQNEAQ (reference sequence). The length of the CDR3 is 12 residues. The germline V and J ends were trimmed by 6 bases and 8 bases, with 13 bases remaining between them. The CDR3 protein is CASRDGQLEAFF. CDR3 nucleotides: TGTGCCAGCAGGGATGGACAGCTCGAAGCTTTCTTT.

The chain carries TRBV7-8 and TRBJ2-2; the match to TRBD1 covers 8 bases. This CDR3 contains 16 residues. The ends lost 6 bases at V and 1 base at J; junction bases unmatched: 7. The germline gives CDR1 SGHVS, CDR2 FQNEAQ. CDR3 region: CASSRRQGWNTGELFF. The DNA for the CDR3 is TGTGCCAGCAGTCGCAGACAGGGGTGGAACACCGGGGAGCTGTTTTTT.

The chain is built from TRBV11-3 and TRBJ2-5; 14 nucleotides agree with TRBD2. The CDR3 runs to 16 residues. Unmatched junction bases numbered 1, after V lost 1 base and J lost 3 bases. CDR1 and CDR2 from the germline V gene are SGHNT and YENEEA. The CDR3 loop reads CASSLGGLAGEETQYF. The CDR3 DNA reads as TGTGCCAGCAGCTTAGGGGGACTAGCGGGAGAAGAGACCCAGTACTTC.

The chain uses TRBV7-9 and TRBJ2-1; a possible D gene is TRBD2 (6 bases). The V gene's germline CDR1 is SEHNR and CDR2 FQNEAQ (reference sequence). The CDR3 is 17 amino acids. V dropped 4 bases and J dropped 7 bases, with 23 bases sitting between them. The CDR3 nucleotides are TGTGCCAGCAGCTCCCCAAACGGGGGACCTGTACTGAATGAGCAGTTCTTC. Translation gives CASSSPNGGPVLNEQFF.